A selection of T cell receptor beta chains follows, all from one sample in a study of shared clonotypes between healthy human individuals. TCRdb's copy holds only in-frame clones and misses some; the assay was immunoSEQ multiplex PCR. The table includes about 1.4 million clones, around 95% detected once. Sequencing was done on a sample of naive CD4+ T cells sorted from blood. Receptor source: a man under 40 in good health. The CDR3 runs from the conserved cysteine through the conserved F or W. D genes are given only for firm matches. Expanded clones get a size class; other rows say once, few or many, or leave the size out.

TRBV29-1	-	TRBJ2-5	-	11	TGCAGCGTTCGGATCGGAGAGACCCAGTACTTC	CSVRIGETQYF
TRBV5-5	-	TRBJ2-3	-	16	TGTGCCAGCAGCTCCAAGGGAGGCGGGGGCGGTGATACGCAGTATTTT	CASSSKGGGGGDTQYF
TRBV7-9	-	TRBJ2-3	TRBD1	14	TGTGCCAGCAGCACGGACAGGGAGCGGGTGGGGCAGTATTTT	CASSTDRERVGQYF
TRBV25-1	-	TRBJ2-1	TRBD2	14	TGTGCCAGCAGTGGAGCGGGAGTTCGTAATGAGCAGTTCTTC	CASSGAGVRNEQFF
TRBV7-2	once	TRBJ2-1	-	17	TGTGCCAGCAGCTTGTTTAGTGGCAGGACCACTTACAATGAGCAGTTCTTC	CASSLFSGRTTYNEQFF
TRBV10-2	-	TRBJ2-7	-	17	TGCGCCAGCAGCCGAACCCTTGGGATTTTCCAACAATTCGAGCAGTACTTC	CASSRTLGIFQQFEQYF
TRBV28	-	TRBJ1-1	-	11	TGTGCCACCACGTTGGCGCGGGGAGCTTTCTTT	CATTLARGAFF
TRBV23-1	-	TRBJ1-2	TRBD1	16	TGCGCCAGCAGTACCCCAACAGGGGAGTTGGGCTATGGCTACACCTTC	CASSTPTGELGYGYTF
TRBV28	-	TRBJ1-4	-	14	TGTGCCAGCAGTTTAAGGCGGACGAGCGAAAAACTGTTTTTT	CASSLRRTSEKLFF
TRBV5-1	-	TRBJ2-2	-	15	TGCGCCAGCAGCTTACCGGGGGTCAACACCGGGGAGCTGTTTTTT	CASSLPGVNTGELFF
TRBV2	-	TRBJ2-1	TRBD2	18	TGTGCCAGCGGGACTAGCGGTTTTTGGGGAAGCTCCTACAATGAGCAGTTCTTC	CASGTSGFWGSSYNEQFF
TRBV5-1	-	TRBJ1-4	-	14	TGCGCCAGCAGCTCAGGGGAAGGGGAGGAAAAACTGTTTTTT	CASSSGEGEEKLFF
TRBV7-2	few	TRBJ1-2	-	17	TGTGCCAGCAGCTTAGTTTCCACCCAGGAGGGGGGCTATGGCTACACCTTC	CASSLVSTQEGGYGYTF
TRBV4-3	-	TRBJ2-1	-	17	TGCGCCAGCAGCCAAGATCCCGGGACGTTGGGGTACAATGAGCAGTTCTTC	CASSQDPGTLGYNEQFF
TRBV5-1	once	TRBJ2-5	-	14	TGCGCCAGCAGCGCTCGCAGGAATTTAGAGACCCAGTACTTC	CASSARRNLETQYF
TRBV19	-	TRBJ1-2	-	10	TGTGCCAGTAGTAGGTATGGCTACACCTTC	CASSRYGYTF
TRBV7-9	-	TRBJ1-4	-	16	TGTGCCAGCAGCTTAGCGGGGGGTGTCACTAATGAAAAACTGTTTTTT	CASSLAGGVTNEKLFF
TRBV18	-	TRBJ1-3	-	16	TGTGCCAGCTCACCACTAACGGCGGGATCTGGAAACACCATATATTTT	CASSPLTAGSGNTIYF
TRBV16	-	TRBJ2-1	TRBD1	12	TGTGCCAGCAGCCCACGACAGGGTTTGCAGTTCTTC	CASSPRQGLQFF
TRBV29-1	-	TRBJ2-4	TRBD1	14	TGCAGCGTGAGGACCCGGGACAGGGCGGACATTCAGTACTTC	CSVRTRDRADIQYF
TRBV5-4	once	TRBJ2-7	TRBD2	18	TGTGCCAGCAGCCCGGGACTAGCGGGAGTCCGACAGTTCTACGAGCAGTACTTC	CASSPGLAGVRQFYEQYF
TRBV27	-	TRBJ2-7	-	14	TGTGCCAGCAGTTCCGCGGGATCCCCCTACGAGCAGTACTTC	CASSSAGSPYEQYF
TRBV5-6	-	TRBJ2-2	-	17	TGTGCCAGCAGCTTGGGCTTATGGACAGCGAGCACCGGGGAGCTGTTTTTT	CASSLGLWTASTGELFF
TRBV6-5	-	TRBJ2-3	-	13	TGTGCCAGCAGCTTCACAAGGGTAGATACGCAGTATTTT	CASSFTRVDTQYF
TRBV29-1	-	TRBJ1-1	-	11	TGCAGCGTTGCCAGGACCTTTGAAGCTTTCTTT	CSVARTFEAFF
TRBV19	-	TRBJ1-5	-	14	TGTGCCAGTAGAGACAGGTATAGCAATCAGCCCCAGCATTTT	CASRDRYSNQPQHF
TRBV7-9	-	TRBJ2-2	-	13	TGTGCCAGCAGCAGGGACCCGTCGGGGGAGCTGTTTTTT	CASSRDPSGELFF
TRBV6-1	-	TRBJ2-3	TRBD2	17	TGTGCCAGCAGTGAATTCCCCCCTAGCGGGAGAGGAGATACGCAGTATTTT	CASSEFPPSGRGDTQYF
TRBV18	-	TRBJ2-5	TRBD1	17	TGTGCCAGCTCACTCCGGGACAGGGTCGGATTCGGCATGTCCCAGTACTTC	CASSLRDRVGFGMSQYF
TRBV5-6	-	TRBJ2-7	TRBD1	15	TGTGCCAGCAGCGCATTCACAGGGGTAGTCCACGAGCAGTACTTC	CASSAFTGVVHEQYF
TRBV6-1	-	TRBJ1-5	-	13	TGTGCCAGCAGTGAAGGCACTAATCAGCCCCAGCATTTT	CASSEGTNQPQHF
TRBV2	-	TRBJ2-7	-	14	TGTGCCAGCAGTTCAAGGATCTCTAGCTCCGAGCAGTACTTC	CASSSRISSSEQYF
TRBV5-5	-	TRBJ2-6	-	18	TGTGCCAGCAGCTCTGCGCCAGATATCCTTGCTGGGGCCAACGTCCTGACTTTC	CASSSAPDILAGANVLTF
TRBV27	-	TRBJ2-3	-	14	TGTGCCAGCTCCCCTTTAATCTCCACAGATACGCAGTATTTT	CASSPLISTDTQYF
TRBV11-2	-	TRBJ2-5	-	18	TGTGCCAGCAGCCCTAGGACAAACCAAAGGGCTTGGGGGGAGACCCAGTACTTC	CASSPRTNQRAWGETQYF
TRBV20-1	-	TRBJ2-3	-	11	TGCAGTGCCAGTTTTCCAGATACGCAGTATTTT	CSASFPDTQYF
TRBV4-3	-	TRBJ2-7	-	17	TGCGCCAGCAGCCAAGTAGCGGCAGGGGTTGCCTCCTACGAGCAGTACTTC	CASSQVAAGVASYEQYF
TRBV5-1	-	TRBJ1-5	-	15	TGCGCCAGCAGCTTGGGTGATAATAGCAATCAGCCCCAGCATTTT	CASSLGDNSNQPQHF
TRBV2	-	TRBJ2-1	-	13	TGTGCCAGCAACATCTGGGAAAACAATGAGCAGTTCTTC	CASNIWENNEQFF
TRBV25-1	-	TRBJ2-2	-	14	TGTGCCAGCAGTGAATTTAGGCGGACCGGGGAGCTGTTTTTT	CASSEFRRTGELFF
TRBV5-4	-	TRBJ2-2	TRBD1	16	TGTGCCAGCAGCGAAAGGGGGCCCGCGAACACCGGGGAGCTGTTTTTT	CASSERGPANTGELFF
TRBV6-6	-	TRBJ2-7	-	13	TGTGCCAGCAGTTACCAGGGTCCCCACGAGCAGTACTTC	CASSYQGPHEQYF
TRBV25-1	-	TRBJ2-1	TRBD2	16	TGTGCCAGCAGTGGGTATAGACTAGCGGGAAGCAATGAGCAGTTCTTC	CASSGYRLAGSNEQFF
TRBV5-1	-	TRBJ2-5	TRBD2	13	TGCGCCAGCAGCCTGGGACTAGGGGAGACCCAGTACTTC	CASSLGLGETQYF
TRBV18	once	TRBJ2-1	-	12	TGTGCCAGCTCACTCGGGAAGAATGAGCAGTTCTTC	CASSLGKNEQFF
TRBV6-1	-	TRBJ1-2	TRBD1	14	TGTGCCAGCAGGAATCAGGGGGCCAGCTATGGCTACACCTTC	CASRNQGASYGYTF
TRBV11-1	-	TRBJ1-1	TRBD1	17	TGTGCCAGCAGCTTAGAAGCGACAGGGTCTCGGCGCACTGAAGCTTTCTTT	CASSLEATGSRRTEAFF
TRBV19	-	TRBJ2-3	-	16	TGTGCCAGTAGTGATTTCGGGGCGGCTAGCACAGATACGCAGTATTTT	CASSDFGAASTDTQYF
TRBV5-5	-	TRBJ2-7	TRBD1	17	TGTGCCAGCAGCCGAGACGGAGACAGGGTAGGATCCTACGAGCAGTACTTC	CASSRDGDRVGSYEQYF
TRBV18	-	TRBJ2-7	-	15	TGTGCCAGCTCACCACCAGAGGTCCGAACCCGGGGACCGTACTTC	CASSPPEVRTRGPYF
TRBV2	-	TRBJ1-2	-	12	TGTGCCAGCAGTGCCAGAAACTATGGCTACACCTTC	CASSARNYGYTF
TRBV2	few	TRBJ2-3	-	11	TGTGCCAGCAGTGCCAGGGGACGGCTTTATTTT	CASSARGRLYF
TRBV7-9	once	TRBJ2-7	TRBD1	14	TGTGCCAGCAGCCCCCTGGGACAGGGCTACGAGCAGTACTTC	CASSPLGQGYEQYF
TRBV7-2	-	TRBJ1-5	-	13	TGTGCCAGCAGCTGGGGACTTCAACAGCCCCAGCATTTT	CASSWGLQQPQHF
TRBV5-1	-	TRBJ2-3	-	16	TGCGCCAGCAGCTTCCATAGCCCGACTAGTTCGAATACGCAGTATTTT	CASSFHSPTSSNTQYF
TRBV5-6	once	TRBJ2-7	-	13	TGTGCCAGCAGCTTGTTTGGCAACTACGAGCAGTACTTC	CASSLFGNYEQYF
TRBV25-1	-	TRBJ2-1	TRBD2	15	TGTGCCAGCAGTGAATCTCGGCTAGCGGGAGGTGAGCAGTTCTTC	CASSESRLAGGEQFF
TRBV6-6	-	TRBJ1-1	-	14	TGTGCCAGCAGTCAGGAGATTCCGAACACTGAAGCTTTCTTT	CASSQEIPNTEAFF
TRBV4-1	-	TRBJ1-4	-	14	TGCGCCAGCAGCCAAGAACAGGGAGATGAAAAACTGTTTTTT	CASSQEQGDEKLFF
TRBV27	-	TRBJ2-5	TRBD2	22	TGTGCCAGCAGTACGCGGGGGGCCGGGCGAGGACTAGCGGGTCTCTTGGGGGAGACCCAGTACTTC	CASSTRGAGRGLAGLLGETQYF